The sequence of this T cell receptor beta chain was determined in a study of cytomegalovirus exposure and HLA in healthy donors. With regard to this clone: Its matching antigen is unknown.

Researchers ran the PCR with 60 Vbeta and 13 Jbeta primers. This table comes from immunoSEQ multiplex PCR, and its TCRdb copy is limited to in-frame clones, with some not included. The sample includes approximately 70,000 clones, roughly four fifths seen only once; the top ten take over 6%. Study-wide results and limits: Altogether, some 170 TCR beta chains were recorded as cytomegalovirus-associated. Analyzed later, association rates of TCRs varied across HLA loci, with DRB1 most and HLA-C fewest.

Losses at the gene ends were 2 bases for V and 5 bases for J; bases not matched to a gene: 5. This CDR3 has 15 residues. Germline-derived CDR1 and CDR2 are WSHSY and SAAADI. Material for sequencing was PBMCs. The V call is TRBV10-2, the J call TRBJ2-7; 11 bases map to TRBD2. This TCR was sampled from a man over 45 in good health and CMV-seronegative. The CDR3 DNA is TGCGCCAGCAGTGAGCGTAGCGGGAGGGCCCACGAGCAGTACTTC. Its translation is CASSERSGRAHEQYF.